The 5 T cell receptor beta chains presented below share a single source sample, sequenced in a study of T-cell memory formation after mild COVID-19. TCRdb reprocessed the 5' RACE reads via MiXCR and lists one record per CDR3 protein. The sample includes approximately 400,000 distinct CDR3 sequences, about 24% of them seen just once. Input material: PBMCs or a T cell subset sorted from them (not recorded which). Every receptor here comes from an adult woman who had mild COVID-19 (a few samples of this study predate the infection). Cell type and time point are not known.

The chain has TRBV7-6 and TRBJ1-2; 7 bases are shared with TRBD1. From germline, CDR1 is SGHVS and CDR2 FNYEAQ. The CDR3 loop spans 12 amino acids. J was trimmed by 8 bases and V by 8 bases; bases with no gene match: 8. CDR3 bases: TGTGCCAGCCGTAAATGGGACAGAGGCTACACCTTC. Translating it yields CASRKWDRGYTF.

This clonotype was counted a few times. The chain has TRBV7-2 and TRBJ1-1, with 7 bases fitting TRBD1. The J segment lost 5 bases and the V segment lost 5 bases, leaving 8 bases of the junction unmatched. Germline lookup yields CDR1 SGHTA and CDR2 FQGNSA. There are 14 residues in the CDR3. For the CDR3, the DNA is TGTGCCAGCAGCACTTACAGGGGTCTGACTGAAGCTTTCTTT. Protein: CASSTYRGLTEAFF.

The J gene is TRBJ2-1, the V gene TRBV6-2 or TRBV6-3; D unresolved. Germline loops: CDR1 MNHEY, CDR2 SVGEGT. Trimming removed 2 bases at V and 4 bases at J, with 21 bases between. This CDR3 comprises 18 residues. The CDR3 DNA follows: TGTGCCAGCAGTTACACGACGGCTCCACGACCGAGTTACAATGAGCAGTTCTTC. Protein product: CASSYTTAPRPSYNEQFF.

The rearrangement uses TRBV7-2 and TRBJ1-2; a weak D match, TRBD1 (5 bases). Germline loops: CDR1 SGHTA, CDR2 FQGNSA. V was trimmed by 1 base and J by 2 bases, leaving 11 bases between them. CDR3 length: 15 residues. The CDR3 nucleotides read TGTGCCAGCAGCTTAGAAACAGGCAGAAACTATGGCTACACCTTC. Translating it yields CASSLETGRNYGYTF.

The V call is TRBV20-1, the J call TRBJ2-7, with D possibly being TRBD2 (5 bases). The CDR3 sequence is 17 residues long. Per germline, CDR1 DFQATT and CDR2 SNEGSKA (reference sequence). The V end lost 1 base, the J end lost 2 bases, and 21 bases lay between the germline ends. CDR3 protein: CSARGPSKGESPYEQYF. CDR3 bases: TGCAGTGCTAGAGGCCCAAGCAAGGGAGAAAGTCCCTACGAGCAGTACTTC.